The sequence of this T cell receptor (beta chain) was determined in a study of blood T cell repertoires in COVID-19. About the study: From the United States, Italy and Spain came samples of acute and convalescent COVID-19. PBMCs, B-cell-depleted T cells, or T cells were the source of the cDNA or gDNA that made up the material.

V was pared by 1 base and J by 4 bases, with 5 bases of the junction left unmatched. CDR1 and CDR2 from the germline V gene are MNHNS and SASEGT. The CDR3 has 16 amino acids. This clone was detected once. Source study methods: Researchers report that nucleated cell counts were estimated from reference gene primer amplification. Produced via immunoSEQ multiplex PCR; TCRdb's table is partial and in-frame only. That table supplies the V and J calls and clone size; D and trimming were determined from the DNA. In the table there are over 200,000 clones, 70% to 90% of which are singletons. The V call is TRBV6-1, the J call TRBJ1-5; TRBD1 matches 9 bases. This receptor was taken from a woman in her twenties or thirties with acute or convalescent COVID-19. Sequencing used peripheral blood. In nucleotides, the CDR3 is TGTGCCAGCAGTGAAGGGACAGGGGTATGGAATCAGCCCCAGCATTTT. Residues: CASSEGTGVWNQPQHF.